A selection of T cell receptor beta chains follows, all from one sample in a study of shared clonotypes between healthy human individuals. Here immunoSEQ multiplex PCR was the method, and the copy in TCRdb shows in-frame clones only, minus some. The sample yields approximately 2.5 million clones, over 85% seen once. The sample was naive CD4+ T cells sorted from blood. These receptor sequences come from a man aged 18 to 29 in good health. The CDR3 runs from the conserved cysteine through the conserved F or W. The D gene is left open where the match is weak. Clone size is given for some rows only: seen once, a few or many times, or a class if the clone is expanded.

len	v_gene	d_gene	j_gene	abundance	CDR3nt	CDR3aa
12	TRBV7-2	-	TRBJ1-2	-	TGTGCCAGCAGCCTGGGGACGGCCCCTTACACCTTC	CASSLGTAPYTF
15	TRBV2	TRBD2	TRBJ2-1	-	TGTGCCAGCAGAATAACTAGCGGGAGTATGAGTGAGCAGTTCTTC	CASRITSGSMSEQFF
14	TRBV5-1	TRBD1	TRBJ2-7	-	TGCGCCAGCAGCTTAGGACAGGCGGGCTACGAGCAGTACTTC	CASSLGQAGYEQYF
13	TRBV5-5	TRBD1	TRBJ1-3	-	TGTGCCAGCCTGCGGGACAGTGGAAACACCATATATTTT	CASLRDSGNTIYF
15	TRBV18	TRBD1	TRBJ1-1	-	TGTGCCAGCTCATTGCCCGGGACAGCGAACACTGAAGCTTTCTTT	CASSLPGTANTEAFF
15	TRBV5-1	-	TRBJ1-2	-	TGCGCCAGCAGCTTGGCTAGACAGAGCACCTATGGCTACACCTTC	CASSLARQSTYGYTF
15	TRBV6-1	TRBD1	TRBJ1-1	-	TGTGCCAGCAGTACCGGACGGACAGGGGGCACTGAAGCTTTCTTT	CASSTGRTGGTEAFF
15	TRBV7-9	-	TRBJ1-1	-	TGTGCCAGCAGCTTAGGGCCAGGTGAGGGCACTGAAGCTTTCTTT	CASSLGPGEGTEAFF
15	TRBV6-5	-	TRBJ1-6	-	TGTGCCAGCAGTTTGCAGGGGCTAACAGATTCACCCCTCCACTTT	CASSLQGLTDSPLHF
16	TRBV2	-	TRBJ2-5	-	TGTGCCAGCAGTGAACTGAGGCCGGCGTACCAAGAGACCCAGTACTTC	CASSELRPAYQETQYF
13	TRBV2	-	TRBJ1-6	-	TGTGCCAGCAGTGAAGATAGTAGCTCACCCCTCCACTTT	CASSEDSSSPLHF
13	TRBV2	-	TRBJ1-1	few	TGTGCCAGCAGCACTCGACACGCTACTGAAGCTTTCTTT	CASSTRHATEAFF
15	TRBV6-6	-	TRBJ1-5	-	TGTGCCAGCACCCAAACGGGGCAGGGAAAAAGTCCCCAGCATTTT	CASTQTGQGKSPQHF
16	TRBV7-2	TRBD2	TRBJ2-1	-	TGTGCCAGCAGCTTCACTAGCGGGGGGGATTACAATGAGCAGTTCTTC	CASSFTSGGDYNEQFF
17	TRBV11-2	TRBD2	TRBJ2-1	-	TGTGCCAGCAGCTTGGCAATAGCGGGGAGCTCCTACAATGAGCAGTTCTTC	CASSLAIAGSSYNEQFF
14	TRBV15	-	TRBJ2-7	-	TGTGCCACCAGCAGAGGTGGGAGCTCCTACGAGCAGTACTTC	CATSRGGSSYEQYF
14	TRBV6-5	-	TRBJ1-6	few	TGTGCCAGCAGTTACTCGGGGAATAATTCACCCCTCCACTTT	CASSYSGNNSPLHF
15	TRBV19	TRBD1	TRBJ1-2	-	TGTGCCAGTAGCCTCACAGGACAGGGGAACTATGGCTACACCTTC	CASSLTGQGNYGYTF
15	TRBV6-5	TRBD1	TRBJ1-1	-	TGTGCCAGCAGCCCCACGGACAGGCGGAACACTGAAGCTTTCTTT	CASSPTDRRNTEAFF
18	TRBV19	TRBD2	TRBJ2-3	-	TGTGCCAGTAGTATAGATAAGACGGCTAGCGGGAGTAAAAATACGCAGTATTTT	CASSIDKTASGSKNTQYF
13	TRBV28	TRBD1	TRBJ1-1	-	TGTGCCAGCAGTTTAGACAGGGCGCCTGAAGCTTTCTTT	CASSLDRAPEAFF
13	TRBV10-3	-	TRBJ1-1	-	TGTGCCATCAGCGAGGGCCTTAACACTGAAGCTTTCTTT	CAISEGLNTEAFF
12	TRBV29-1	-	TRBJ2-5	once	TGCAGCGTTGCTCTGGAGCCCGGGACCCAGTACTTC	CSVALEPGTQYF
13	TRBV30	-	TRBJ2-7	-	TGTGCCTGGATGGGGAAGGGTGGACACGAGCAGTACTTC	CAWMGKGGHEQYF
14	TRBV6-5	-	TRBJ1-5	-	TGTGCCAGCAGTAACCGGGACAGCAATCAGCCCCAGCATTTT	CASSNRDSNQPQHF
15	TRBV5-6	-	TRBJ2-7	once	TGTGCCAGCAGCCGAGGGCTGAGCCTCTCCTACGAGCAGTACTTC	CASSRGLSLSYEQYF
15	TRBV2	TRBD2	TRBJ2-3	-	TGTGCCAGCAGCATCAGCGGGGGGGCCATAGATACGCAGTATTTT	CASSISGGAIDTQYF
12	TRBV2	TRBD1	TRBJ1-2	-	TGTGCCAGCAGGGACAGGGGGCTTGGCTACACCTTC	CASRDRGLGYTF
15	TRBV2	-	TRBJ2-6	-	TGTGCCAGCACCACCTCTGGTTCTGGGGCCAACGTCCTGACTTTC	CASTTSGSGANVLTF
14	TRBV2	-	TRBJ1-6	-	TGTGCCAGCGGGTGGGGGGCGGATAATTCACCCCTCCACTTT	CASGWGADNSPLHF
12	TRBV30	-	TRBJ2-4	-	TGTGCCTGGAGTGCAGGGGTGAGCATTCAGTACTTC	CAWSAGVSIQYF
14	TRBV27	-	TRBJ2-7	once	TGTGCCAGCAGTTCCAGGGGTGTTATCTACGAGCAGTACTTC	CASSSRGVIYEQYF
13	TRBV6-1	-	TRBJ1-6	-	TGTGCCAGCACTGCAGGCGCGGGCTCACCCCTCCACTTT	CASTAGAGSPLHF
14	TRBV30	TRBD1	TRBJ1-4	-	TGTGCCTGGAAACAGGGGACCAATAATGAAAAACTGTTTTTT	CAWKQGTNNEKLFF
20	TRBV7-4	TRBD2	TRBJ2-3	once	TGTGCCAGCAGCATGACGAACCCAGCGGGGTTCCCCCCTAGCACAGATACGCAGTATTTT	CASSMTNPAGFPPSTDTQYF
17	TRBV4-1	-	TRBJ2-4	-	TGCGCCAGCAGCCGAGAGATTCAGGGCGAATCCAAAAACATTCAGTACTTC	CASSREIQGESKNIQYF
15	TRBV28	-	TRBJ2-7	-	TGTGCCTCCGAGGCTTCGGGACTGACGACGTACGAGCAGTACTTC	CASEASGLTTYEQYF
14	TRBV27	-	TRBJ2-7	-	TGTGCCAACAGAACCTTAGGCTTCTCCTACGAGCAGTACTTC	CANRTLGFSYEQYF
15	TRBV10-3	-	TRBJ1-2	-	TGTGCCATCAGTGAGTCGACGGGCAGCTCCTATGGCTACACCTTC	CAISESTGSSYGYTF
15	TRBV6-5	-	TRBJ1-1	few	TGTGCCAGCAGTTATTCGGGGCCATCGAACACTGAAGCTTTCTTT	CASSYSGPSNTEAFF
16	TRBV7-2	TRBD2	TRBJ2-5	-	TGTGCCAGCAGCTTAGGGCTAGCGGGGGGCCAAGAGACCCAGTACTTC	CASSLGLAGGQETQYF
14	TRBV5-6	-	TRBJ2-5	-	TGTGCCAGCAGGCCAAAAGGAGGGGTTGAGACCCAGTACTTC	CASRPKGGVETQYF
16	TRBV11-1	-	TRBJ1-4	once	TGTGCCAGCAGCCCAGGAGGGTCTCCAACTAATGAAAAACTGTTTTTT	CASSPGGSPTNEKLFF
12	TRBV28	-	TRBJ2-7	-	TGTGCCAGCAGTCCCCGGGCTTTGGAGCAGTACTTC	CASSPRALEQYF
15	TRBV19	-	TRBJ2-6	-	TGTGCCAGTAGTATCACCACAGGGACGGCCAACGTCCTGACTTTC	CASSITTGTANVLTF
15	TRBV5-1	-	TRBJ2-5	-	TGCGCCAGCAGCTTGGAGGGCCAGCGGTTAGAGACCCAGTACTTC	CASSLEGQRLETQYF
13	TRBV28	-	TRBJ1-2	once	TGTGCCAGCAGTCCGGGGGGTTACTATGGCTACACCTTC	CASSPGGYYGYTF
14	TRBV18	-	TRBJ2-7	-	TGTGCCAGCTCGCTAGAGGGGATTGGTTACGAGCAGTACTTC	CASSLEGIGYEQYF
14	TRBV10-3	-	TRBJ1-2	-	TGTGCCATCAGTGACCCGAACAGGGAGTATGGCTACACCTTC	CAISDPNREYGYTF
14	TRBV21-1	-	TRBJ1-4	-	TGTGCCAGCAGCACACCAAGGGTGAATGAAAAACTGTTTTTT	CASSTPRVNEKLFF
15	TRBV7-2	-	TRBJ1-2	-	TGTGCCAGCAGCTTAGGGGGCAGAACTAACTATGGCTACACCTTC	CASSLGGRTNYGYTF
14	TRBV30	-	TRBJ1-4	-	TGTGCCTGGAGTGTACGCGGGAAGGGTGAAAAACTGTTTTTT	CAWSVRGKGEKLFF
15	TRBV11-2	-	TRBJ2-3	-	TGTGCCAGCAGCTTAGTTCTAGCCAGCACAGATACGCAGTATTTT	CASSLVLASTDTQYF
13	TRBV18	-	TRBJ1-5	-	TGTGCCACCGTCGGGACGTTAAATCAGCCCCAGCATTTT	CATVGTLNQPQHF
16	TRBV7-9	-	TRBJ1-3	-	TGTGCCAGCAGCATCGGGAGTTTGTTCTCTGGAAACACCATATATTTT	CASSIGSLFSGNTIYF